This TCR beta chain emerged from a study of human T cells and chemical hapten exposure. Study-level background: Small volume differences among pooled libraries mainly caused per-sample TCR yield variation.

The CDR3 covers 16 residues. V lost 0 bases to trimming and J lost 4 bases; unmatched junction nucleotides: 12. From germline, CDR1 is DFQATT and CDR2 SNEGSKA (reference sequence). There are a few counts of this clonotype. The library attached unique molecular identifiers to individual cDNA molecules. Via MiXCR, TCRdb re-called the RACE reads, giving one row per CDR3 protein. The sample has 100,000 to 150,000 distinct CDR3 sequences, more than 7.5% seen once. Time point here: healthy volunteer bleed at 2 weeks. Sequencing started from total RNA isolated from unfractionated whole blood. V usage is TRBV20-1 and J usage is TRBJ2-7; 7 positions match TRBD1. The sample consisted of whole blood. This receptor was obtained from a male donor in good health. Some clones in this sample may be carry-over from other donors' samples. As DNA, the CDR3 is TGCAGTGCTAGAGAGCGAGAGGGGGCTTGGAAATACGAGCAGTACTTC. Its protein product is CSAREREGAWKYEQYF.